This record concerns one TCR beta chain sequence. Libraries were prepared by immunoSEQ multiplex PCR; TCRdb keeps only in-frame clonotypes and omits some of them. The sample has some 100,000 clones; around nine tenths are singletons. This record belongs to a study of control samples from healthy donors and cancer patients. The TCR sequence derives from a man aged 30-40 years in good health. The sequenced sample was blood.

The CDR3 region is CATRTDGSSYEQYF. For the CDR3, the DNA is TGTGCCACCCGAACTGATGGGAGCTCCTACGAGCAGTACTTC. The rearrangement links TRBV3-1 (or the pseudogene TRBV3-2) to TRBJ2-7; a possible D gene is TRBD2 (5 bases). The CDR3 covers 14 residues. CDR1 LGHDT and CDR2 YNNKEL come from the germline V gene (reference sequence). V lost 10 bases and J lost 0, with 16 bases in between.